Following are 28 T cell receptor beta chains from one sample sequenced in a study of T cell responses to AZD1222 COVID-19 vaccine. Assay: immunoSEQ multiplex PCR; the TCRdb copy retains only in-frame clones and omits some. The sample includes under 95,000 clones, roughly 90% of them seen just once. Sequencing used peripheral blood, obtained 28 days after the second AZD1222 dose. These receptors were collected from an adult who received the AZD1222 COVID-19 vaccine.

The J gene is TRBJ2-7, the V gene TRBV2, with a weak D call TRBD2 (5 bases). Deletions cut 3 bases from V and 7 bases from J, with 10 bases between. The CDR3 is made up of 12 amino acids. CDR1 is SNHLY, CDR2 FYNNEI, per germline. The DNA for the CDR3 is TGTGCCAGCAGTGACAGGACGGGGGAGCAGTACTTC. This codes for CASSDRTGEQYF.

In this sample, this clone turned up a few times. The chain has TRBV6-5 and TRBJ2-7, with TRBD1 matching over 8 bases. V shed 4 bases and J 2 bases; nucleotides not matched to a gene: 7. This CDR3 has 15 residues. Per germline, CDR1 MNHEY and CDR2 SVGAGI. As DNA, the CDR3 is TGTGCCAGCAGTTTGAGGGGGACAGGTGCCTACGAGCAGTACTTC. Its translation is CASSLRGTGAYEQYF.

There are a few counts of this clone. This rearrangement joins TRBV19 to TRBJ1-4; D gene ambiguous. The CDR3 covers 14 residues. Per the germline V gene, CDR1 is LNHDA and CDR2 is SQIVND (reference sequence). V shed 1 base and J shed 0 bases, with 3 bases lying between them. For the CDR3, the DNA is TGTGCCAGTAGTATAGGTGCAACTAATGAAAAACTGTTTTTT. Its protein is CASSIGATNEKLFF.

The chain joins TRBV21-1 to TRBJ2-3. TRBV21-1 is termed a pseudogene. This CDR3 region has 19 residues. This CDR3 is CASSKNQEGSLGYVDTQYF. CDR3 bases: TGTGCCAGCAGCAAGAACCAGGAAGGGTCCCTAGGTTACGTGGATACGCAGTATTTT.

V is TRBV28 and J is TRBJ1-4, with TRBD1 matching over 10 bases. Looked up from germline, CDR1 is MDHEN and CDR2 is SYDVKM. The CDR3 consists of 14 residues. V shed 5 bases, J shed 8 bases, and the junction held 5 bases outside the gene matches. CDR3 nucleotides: TGTGCCAGCAGTCCCGGGACAGGGGTCGAAAAACTGTTTTTT. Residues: CASSPGTGVEKLFF.

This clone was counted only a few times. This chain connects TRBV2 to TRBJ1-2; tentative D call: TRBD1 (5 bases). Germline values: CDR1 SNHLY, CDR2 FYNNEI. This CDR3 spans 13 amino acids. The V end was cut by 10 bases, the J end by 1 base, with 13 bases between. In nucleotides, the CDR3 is TGTGCCACCTCGACAGAATTTAACTATGGCTACACCTTC. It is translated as CATSTEFNYGYTF.

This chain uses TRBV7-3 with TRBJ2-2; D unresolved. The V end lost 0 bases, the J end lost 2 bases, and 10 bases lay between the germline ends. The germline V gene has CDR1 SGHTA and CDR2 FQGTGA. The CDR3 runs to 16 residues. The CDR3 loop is CASSLTGQVNTGELFF. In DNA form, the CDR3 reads TGTGCCAGCAGCTTAACAGGGCAAGTTAACACCGGGGAGCTGTTTTTT.

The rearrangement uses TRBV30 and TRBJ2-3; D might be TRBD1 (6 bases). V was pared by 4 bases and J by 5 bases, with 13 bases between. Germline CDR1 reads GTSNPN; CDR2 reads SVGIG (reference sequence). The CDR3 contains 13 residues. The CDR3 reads CAWKVSGEDTQYF. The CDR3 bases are TGTGCCTGGAAGGTGTCAGGGGAAGATACGCAGTATTTT. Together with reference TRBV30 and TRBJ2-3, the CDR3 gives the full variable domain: SQTIHQWPATLVQPVGSPLSLECTVEGTSNPNLYWYRQAAGRGLQLLFYSVGIGQISSEVPQNLSASRPQDRQFILSSKKLLLSDSGFYLCAWKVSGEDTQYFGPGTRLTVL.

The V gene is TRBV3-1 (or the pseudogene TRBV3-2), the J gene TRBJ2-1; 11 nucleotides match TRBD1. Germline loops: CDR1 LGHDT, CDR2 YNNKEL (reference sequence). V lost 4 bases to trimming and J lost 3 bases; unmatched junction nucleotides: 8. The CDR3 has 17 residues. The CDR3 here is CASSLQIGTGGYNEQFF. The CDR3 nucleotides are TGTGCCAGCAGCCTACAGATTGGGACAGGGGGCTACAATGAGCAGTTCTTC.

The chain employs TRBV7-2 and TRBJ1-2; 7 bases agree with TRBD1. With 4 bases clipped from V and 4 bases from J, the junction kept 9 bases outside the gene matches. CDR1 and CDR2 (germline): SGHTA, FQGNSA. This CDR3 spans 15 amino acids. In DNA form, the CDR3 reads TGTGCCAGCAGCTATCCCGGGACAGCCATCTATGGCTACACCTTC. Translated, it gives CASSYPGTAIYGYTF. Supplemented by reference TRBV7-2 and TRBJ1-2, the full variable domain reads GAGVSQSPSNKVTEKGKDVELRCDPISGHTALYWYRQSLGQGLEFLIYFQGNSAPDKSGLPSDRFSAERTGGSVSTLTIQRTQQEDSAVYLCASSYPGTAIYGYTFGSGTRLTVV.

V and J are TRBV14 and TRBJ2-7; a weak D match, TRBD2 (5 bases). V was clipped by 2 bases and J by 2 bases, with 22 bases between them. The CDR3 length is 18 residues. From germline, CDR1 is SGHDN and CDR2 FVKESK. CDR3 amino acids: CASSQTAGPFPQTYEQYF. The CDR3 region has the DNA TGTGCCAGCAGCCAAACGGCGGGTCCTTTCCCCCAAACCTACGAGCAGTACTTC.

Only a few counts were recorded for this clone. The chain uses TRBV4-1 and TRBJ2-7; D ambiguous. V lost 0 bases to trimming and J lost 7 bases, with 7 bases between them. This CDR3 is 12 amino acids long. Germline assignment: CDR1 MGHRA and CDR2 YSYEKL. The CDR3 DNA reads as TGCGCCAGCAGCCAAGAAGTGGGGGAGCAGTACTTC. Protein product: CASSQEVGEQYF.

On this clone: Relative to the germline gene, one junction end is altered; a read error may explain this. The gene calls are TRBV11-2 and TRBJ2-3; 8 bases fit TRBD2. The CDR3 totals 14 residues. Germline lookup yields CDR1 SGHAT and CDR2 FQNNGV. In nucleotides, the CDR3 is TGTGCCAGCACCTTACAAGCGGGAGCCCCGAGGCAGTATTTT. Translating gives CASTLQAGAPRQYF.

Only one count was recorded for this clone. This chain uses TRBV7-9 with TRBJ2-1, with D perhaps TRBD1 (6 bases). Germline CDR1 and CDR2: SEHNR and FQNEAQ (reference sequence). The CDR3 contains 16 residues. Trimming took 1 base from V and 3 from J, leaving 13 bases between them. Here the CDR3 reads CASSLGTVRYYNEQFF. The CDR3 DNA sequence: TGTGCCAGCAGCTTAGGGACAGTCAGATACTACAATGAGCAGTTCTTC. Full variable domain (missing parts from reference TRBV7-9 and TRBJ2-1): DTGVSQNPRHKITKRGQNVTFRCDPISEHNRLYWYRQTLGQGPEFLTYFQNEAQLEKSRLLSDRFSAERPKGSFSTLEIQRTEQGDSAMYLCASSLGTVRYYNEQFFGPGTRLTVL.

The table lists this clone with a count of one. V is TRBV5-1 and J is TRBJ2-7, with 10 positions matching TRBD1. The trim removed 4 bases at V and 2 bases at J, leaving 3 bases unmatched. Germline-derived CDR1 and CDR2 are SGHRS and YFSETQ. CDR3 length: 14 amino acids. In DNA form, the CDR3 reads TGCGCCAGCAGCCCCGGACAGGGGGCCTACGAGCAGTACTTC. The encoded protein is CASSPGQGAYEQYF.

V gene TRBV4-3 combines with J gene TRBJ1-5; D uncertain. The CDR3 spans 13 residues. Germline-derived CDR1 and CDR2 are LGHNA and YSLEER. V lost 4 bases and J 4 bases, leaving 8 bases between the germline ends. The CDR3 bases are TGCGCCAGCAGCCTCGAACAGAATCAGCCCCAGCATTTT. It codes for CASSLEQNQPQHF.

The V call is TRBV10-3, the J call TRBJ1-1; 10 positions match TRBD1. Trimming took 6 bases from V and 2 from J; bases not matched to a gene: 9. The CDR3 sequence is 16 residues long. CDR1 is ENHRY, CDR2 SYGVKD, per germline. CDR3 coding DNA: TGTGCCATCAGGACAGGGGGCCACCTCTCCAACACTGAAGCTTTCTTT. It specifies CAIRTGGHLSNTEAFF.

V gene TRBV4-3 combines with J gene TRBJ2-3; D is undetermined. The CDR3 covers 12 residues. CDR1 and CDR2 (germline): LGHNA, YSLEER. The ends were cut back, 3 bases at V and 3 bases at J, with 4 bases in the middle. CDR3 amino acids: CASSHSTDTQYF. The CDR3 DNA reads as TGCGCCAGCAGCCATTCTACAGATACGCAGTATTTT.

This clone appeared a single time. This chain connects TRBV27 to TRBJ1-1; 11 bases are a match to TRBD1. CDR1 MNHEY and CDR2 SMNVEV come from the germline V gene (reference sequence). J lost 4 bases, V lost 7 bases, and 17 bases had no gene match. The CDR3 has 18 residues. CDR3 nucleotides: TGTGCCAGCAATCCCCTCTCTCCGGGACAGGGGGTTTTCACTGAAGCTTTCTTT. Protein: CASNPLSPGQGVFTEAFF.

The chain's CDR3 is CASSLMGQATNQFF. CDR3 in DNA: TGTGCCAGCAGCTTGATGGGACAGGCTACGAACCAGTTCTTC. V and J are TRBV11-2 and TRBJ2-1; 8 nucleotides agree with TRBD1. The germline CDR1 and CDR2 sequences are SGHAT and FQNNGV. The CDR3 consists of 14 residues. The J segment lost 13 bases and the V segment lost 3 bases, leaving 11 bases of the junction unmatched.

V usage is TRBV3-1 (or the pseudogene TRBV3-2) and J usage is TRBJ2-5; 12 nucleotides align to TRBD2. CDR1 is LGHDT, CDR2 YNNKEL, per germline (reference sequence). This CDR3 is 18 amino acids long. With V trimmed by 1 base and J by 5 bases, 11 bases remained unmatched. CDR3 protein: CASSQALAGGPRAETQYF. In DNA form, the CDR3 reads TGTGCCAGCAGCCAAGCTCTAGCGGGGGGGCCTAGGGCGGAGACCCAGTACTTC.

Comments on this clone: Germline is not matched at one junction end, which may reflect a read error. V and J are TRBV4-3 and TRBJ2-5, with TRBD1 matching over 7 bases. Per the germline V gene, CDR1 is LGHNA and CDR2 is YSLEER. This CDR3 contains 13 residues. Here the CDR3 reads CARSRQGAETQYF. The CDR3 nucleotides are TGCGCCCGCAGCCGACAGGGAGCGGAGACCCAGTACTTC.

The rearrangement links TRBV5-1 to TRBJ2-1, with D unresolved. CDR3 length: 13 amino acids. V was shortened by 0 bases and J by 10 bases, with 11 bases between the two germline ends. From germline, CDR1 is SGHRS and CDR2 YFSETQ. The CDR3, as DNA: TGCGCCAGCAGCTTGGTCGTCTATCGCGAGCAGTTCTTC. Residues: CASSLVVYREQFF. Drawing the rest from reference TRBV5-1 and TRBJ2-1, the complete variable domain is KAGVTQTPRYLIKTRGQQVTLSCSPISGHRSVSWYQQTPGQGLQFLFEYFSETQRNKGNFPGRFSGRQFSNSRSEMNVSTLELGDSALYLCASSLVVYREQFFGPGTRLTVL.

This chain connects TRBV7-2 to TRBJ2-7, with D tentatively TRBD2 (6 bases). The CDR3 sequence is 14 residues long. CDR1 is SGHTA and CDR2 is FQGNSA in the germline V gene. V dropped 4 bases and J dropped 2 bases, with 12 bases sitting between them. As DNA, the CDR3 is TGTGCCAGCAGCTGGGGGACTTATACCTACGAGCAGTACTTC. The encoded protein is CASSWGTYTYEQYF.

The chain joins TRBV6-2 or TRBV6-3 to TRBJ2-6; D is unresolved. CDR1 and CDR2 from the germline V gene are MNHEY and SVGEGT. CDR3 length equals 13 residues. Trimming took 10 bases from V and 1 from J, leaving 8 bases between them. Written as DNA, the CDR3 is TGTGCCACCCGCCCTTCTGGGGCCAACGTCCTGACTTTC. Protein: CATRPSGANVLTF.

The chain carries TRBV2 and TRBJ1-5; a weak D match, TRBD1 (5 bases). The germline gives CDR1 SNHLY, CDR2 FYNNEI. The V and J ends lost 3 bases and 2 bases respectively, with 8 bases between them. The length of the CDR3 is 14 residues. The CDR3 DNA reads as TGTGCCAGCAGTGACACAGGACGCAATCAGCCCCAGCATTTT. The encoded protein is CASSDTGRNQPQHF. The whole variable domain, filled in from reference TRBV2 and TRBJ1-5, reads EPEVTQTPSHQVTQMGQEVILRCVPISNHLYFYWYRQILGQKVEFLVSFYNNEISEKSEIFDDQFSVERPDGSNFTLKIRSTKLEDSAMYFCASSDTGRNQPQHFGDGTRLSIL.

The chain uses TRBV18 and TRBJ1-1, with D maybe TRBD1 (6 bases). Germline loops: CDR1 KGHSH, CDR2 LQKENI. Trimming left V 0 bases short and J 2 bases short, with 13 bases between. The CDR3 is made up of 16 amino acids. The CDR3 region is CASSPPLGGENTEAFF. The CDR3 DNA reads TGTGCCAGCTCACCACCTTTAGGGGGGGAAAACACTGAAGCTTTCTTT.

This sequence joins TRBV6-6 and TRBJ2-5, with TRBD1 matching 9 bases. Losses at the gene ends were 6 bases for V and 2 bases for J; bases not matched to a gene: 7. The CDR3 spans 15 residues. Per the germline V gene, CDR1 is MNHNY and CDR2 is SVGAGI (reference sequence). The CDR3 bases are TGTGCCAGCAGCCGTAGACAGGGGGGGCAAGAGACCCAGTACTTC. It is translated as CASSRRQGGQETQYF.